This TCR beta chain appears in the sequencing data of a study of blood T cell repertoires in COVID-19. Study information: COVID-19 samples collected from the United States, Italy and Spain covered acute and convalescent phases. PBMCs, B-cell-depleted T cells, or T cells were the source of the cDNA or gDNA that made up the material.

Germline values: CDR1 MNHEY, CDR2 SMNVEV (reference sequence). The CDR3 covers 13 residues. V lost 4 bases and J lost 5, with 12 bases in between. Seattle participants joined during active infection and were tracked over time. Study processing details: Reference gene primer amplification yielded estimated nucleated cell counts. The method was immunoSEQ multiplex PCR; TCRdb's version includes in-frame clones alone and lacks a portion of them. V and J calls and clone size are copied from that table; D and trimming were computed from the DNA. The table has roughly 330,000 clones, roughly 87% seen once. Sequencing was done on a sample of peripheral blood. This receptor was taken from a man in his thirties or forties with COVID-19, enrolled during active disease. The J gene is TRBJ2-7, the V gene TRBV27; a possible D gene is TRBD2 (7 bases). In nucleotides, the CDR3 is TGTGCCAGCAGTTCTCAGGGGAGGGACGAGCAGTACTTC. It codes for CASSSQGRDEQYF.